There are a few counts of the clone carrying this T cell receptor (beta chain). The data originate from a study of blood T cell repertoires in COVID-19. Across the whole study: COVID-19 samples, acute and convalescent, were from the United States, Italy and Spain. In each case, the material was cDNA or gDNA derived from T cells, B-cell-depleted T cells, or PBMCs.

Per the original methods: The authors estimated nucleated cell counts from reference gene primer amplification. Using immunoSEQ multiplex PCR, the repertoire was profiled, and TCRdb retains in-frame clones only, with some absent. From that table come the V and J calls and clone size; the DNA was used to work out D and trimming. The sample records about 92,000 clones, 87% being singletons. The V gene end was trimmed by 2 bases and the J gene end by 0 bases; junction bases not matched to a gene: 4. Per germline, CDR1 LGHNA and CDR2 YNFKEQ. This CDR3 is 16 amino acids long. The sample taken for sequencing was peripheral blood. The receptor's source is a woman aged 55-70 years with COVID-19, enrolled during active disease. The genes are TRBV4-2 and TRBJ1-3, with 7 bases lining up with TRBD1. CDR3 bases: TGTGCCAGCAGCCAACCAGGGGGAAGCTCTGGAAACACCATATATTTT. Its protein product is CASSQPGGSSGNTIYF.